The source of this TCR beta chain is a study of lymphopenia after photon versus proton radiotherapy (dated by TCRdb to between 2018 and 2021). About the full investigation: The study compared the immunological effects of photon versus proton radiation therapy in patients with gastrointestinal tumors who developed high-grade lymphopenia. The cohort comprised about 19 patients with gastrointestinal tumors who received either photon or proton therapy and then developed lymphopenia. The study was designed to characterize how the impact on the immune system differs between the two radiation modalities. Results the study describes overall, beyond this receptor: Proton-treated patients stayed relatively stable during treatment, while photon-treated patients lost naive T cells and TCR diversity and gained effector/memory populations. Across the cohort, among patients who died, a greater drop in TCR diversity after the nadir was inversely correlated with overall survival time. The survival association was examined only in patients who died, and the authors described better survival with proton therapy as a possibility, not as a demonstrated result. After the lymphocyte count nadir, repertoires from photon-treated patients showed oligoclonal expansion, particularly of CD8+ Temra cells, and this expansion drove the decline in diversity.

About this clone: Its antigen target is currently unknown. Base qualities are not provided; no much larger clone lies one nucleotide away.

From a lookup of the germline V gene (reference sequence), CDR1 and CDR2 are MNHEY and SMNVEV. The CDR3 runs 13 residues from the cysteine to the phenylalanine. Only CDR3 DNA remains: 39 bases, in frame from the first base. Deletion took 4 bases off V and 6 bases off J, with a span of 10 bases between the germline ends. Library creation used the immunoSEQ multiplex PCR assay. Deep sequencing of rearranged TCR beta loci, alongside multiparametric flow cytometry, was used to profile T cell repertoires. TCRdb mirrors the immuneACCESS table, restricted to in-frame sequences. Some clones are absent from its copies; in checked studies, under half trace to an unresolved V gene, and the reason for the others is unknown. The sample table records 26,000 or so clones; about four fifths of these occur just once. The ten largest clones take up under 35% of the sample.

The source material was peripheral blood, sampled from a patient treated with photon-based radiotherapy. This sequence originates from a man between 50 and 59 years old with gastric cancer. The chain uses TRBV27 and TRBJ1-5; no D segment can be confidently identified. CDR3 loop: CASSSPGPQPQHF. The sequenced DNA: TGTGCCAGCAGTTCCCCGGGTCCTCAGCCCCAGCATTTT.